A selection of T cell receptor beta chains follows, all from one sample in a study of blood T cell repertoires in COVID-19. TCRdb's copy holds only in-frame clones and misses some; the assay was immunoSEQ multiplex PCR. The data show 200,000 or so clones, with about four fifths seen just once and about 4.8% held by the top ten. Input material: PBMCs or T cells enriched from blood (not recorded which). The receptors originated from a woman aged 50 to 60 who had been exposed to COVID-19. Each CDR3 is given with its conserved first and last residue. A D gene is named only where the DNA matches it firmly. Size tells how often a clone was seen (once, few, many) or the class of an expanded clone, and some rows leave it out.

>NA|NA|TRBV18|TRBJ1-3
TGTGCCAGCTCCCGGGACAACCCGAGCTCTGGAAACACCATATATTTT
CASSRDNPSSGNTIYF
>TRBD2|NA|TRBV27|TRBJ2-7
TGTGCCAGCAACTTTAGCGGGGGGTGGTCCTACGAGCAGTACTTC
CASNFSGGWSYEQYF
>NA|NA|TRBV27|TRBJ1-1
TGTGCCAGCAGTTTATATCCGGACACTGAAGCTTTCTTT
CASSLYPDTEAFF
>NA|NA|TRBV7-9|TRBJ1-2
TGTGCCAGCAGCTTAGAGACGGCGCGGCATGGCTACACCTTC
CASSLETARHGYTF
>NA|NA|TRBV5-1|TRBJ1-2
TGCGCCAGCAGCTTGGCCGTGACAGCCTTGACTAACTATGGCTACACCTTC
CASSLAVTALTNYGYTF
>TRBD1|NA|TRBV5-8|TRBJ2-5
TGTGCCAGCAGCTTCCAGGGGGTCCAAGAGACCCAGTACTTC
CASSFQGVQETQYF
>NA|few|TRBV27|TRBJ2-2
TGTGCCAGCTCCCGACAGACTAACACCGGGGAGCTGTTTTTT
CASSRQTNTGELFF
>NA|NA|TRBV5-4|TRBJ2-3
TGTGCCAGCAGCGCTGGACTCCACACAGATACGCAGTATTTT
CASSAGLHTDTQYF
>NA|once|TRBV3-1/TRBV3-2|TRBJ2-3
TGTGCCAGCAGCCAAGACCCTAGTTCAGATACGCAGTATTTT
CASSQDPSSDTQYF
>TRBD1|few|TRBV6-5|TRBJ1-1
TGTGCCAGCAGCCCACAGGGGAAGACTGAAGCTTTCTTT
CASSPQGKTEAFF
>NA|NA|TRBV6-5|TRBJ1-4
TGTGCCAGCGGGGGGATGGCAACTAATGAAAAACTGTTTTTT
CASGGMATNEKLFF
>NA|NA|TRBV4-2|TRBJ2-1
TGTGCCAGCAGCCAAGATCTACGGAGGGGGCGCGACAATGAGCAGTTCTTC
CASSQDLRRGRDNEQFF
>NA|NA|TRBV30|TRBJ1-1
TGTGCCTGGAGTAACTACGGGGGTGAAGCTTTCTTT
CAWSNYGGEAFF
>TRBD1|NA|TRBV27|TRBJ1-1
TGTGCCAGCAGTTTATGGACAGGTGGCGAAGCTTTCTTT
CASSLWTGGEAFF
>NA|NA|TRBV12-3/TRBV12-4|TRBJ1-1
TGTGCCAGCAGCCGATACAGGGACACTGAAGCTTTCTTT
CASSRYRDTEAFF
>TRBD1|NA|TRBV3-1/TRBV3-2|TRBJ1-2
TGTGCCAGCAGCCAAGGGACAGGGTATGGCTACACCTTC
CASSQGTGYGYTF
>TRBD1|NA|TRBV5-1|TRBJ1-5
TGCGCCAGCAGCTTGGAGGGACAGGGGGCTCAGCCCCAGCATTTT
CASSLEGQGAQPQHF
>NA|NA|TRBV7-6|TRBJ1-2
TGTGCCAGCAGCGCTATCAGGGGAGGGAGCGGCTACACCTTC
CASSAIRGGSGYTF
>TRBD1|NA|TRBV27|TRBJ2-3
TGTGCCAGCAGTTTAGGCCCGTTACAGGGGGCTATCACAGATACGCAGTATTTT
CASSLGPLQGAITDTQYF
>NA|few|TRBV6-2/TRBV6-3|TRBJ1-5
TGTGCCAGCAGTTACTCGGGCGGGGGCCCTAGCAATCAGCCCCAGCATTTT
CASSYSGGGPSNQPQHF
>NA|NA|TRBV7-4|TRBJ1-2
TGTGCCAGCAGCTTGAACCGCGGGACCTTC
CASSLNRGTF
>NA|NA|TRBV18|TRBJ1-4
TGTGCCAGCTCTCAAAGACAGCATACAACTAATGAAAAACTGTTTTTT
CASSQRQHTTNEKLFF
>NA|NA|TRBV29-1|TRBJ2-2
TGCAGCGTTTCCCCCCGAGGAGGCACCGGGGAGCTGTTTTTT
CSVSPRGGTGELFF
>NA|NA|TRBV10-3|TRBJ1-5
TGTGCCATCGGAGGGGCGGGGGGCAATCAGCCCCAGCATTTT
CAIGGAGGNQPQHF
>NA|NA|TRBV2|TRBJ1-1
TGTGCCAGCAGTGCAGGGCCCAGCCAGGGGAAAACTGAAGCTTTCTTT
CASSAGPSQGKTEAFF
>NA|NA|TRBV7-9|TRBJ1-2
TGTGCCAGCAGCTATACAGAGGGTGGCTACTATGGCTACACCTTC
CASSYTEGGYYGYTF
>NA|NA|TRBV21-1|TRBJ1-2
TGTGCCAGCAGCAAACGGACAAGATATGGCTACACCTTC
CASSKRTRYGYTF
>NA|few|TRBV28|TRBJ1-2
TGTGCCAGCAGCTACAACTCTGGGACTGGAAATGGCTACACCTTC
CASSYNSGTGNGYTF
>NA|NA|TRBV3-1/TRBV3-2|TRBJ1-1
TGTGCCAGCAGCCAAGTCGGGGGGGCCAGGACTGAAGCTTTCTTT
CASSQVGGARTEAFF
>NA|once|TRBV7-2|TRBJ1-6
TGTGCCAGCAGCGCGGGATACTCCTATAATTCACCCCTCCACTTT
CASSAGYSYNSPLHF
>TRBD1|NA|TRBV2|TRBJ1-6
TGTGCCAGCGCCCGGACAGGGGTAAATTCACCCCTCCACTTT
CASARTGVNSPLHF
>TRBD1|NA|TRBV5-1|TRBJ2-2
TGCGCCAGCAGCTTGGTATCAGGGGGCAGAGGGGAGCTGTTTTTT
CASSLVSGGRGELFF
>TRBD1|NA|TRBV5-1|TRBJ1-1
TGCGCCAGCAGCTTGGGACAGGGGTTCACTGAAGCTTTCTTT
CASSLGQGFTEAFF
>TRBD1|NA|TRBV19|TRBJ1-1
TGTGCCAGTAGTATGTGGACAGGGGAGGCTTTCTTT
CASSMWTGEAFF
>TRBD1|NA|TRBV28|TRBJ1-1
TGTGCCAGCAGTCCCGCGGGACAGGGGCTCACTGAAGCTTTCTTT
CASSPAGQGLTEAFF
>TRBD2|NA|TRBV7-9|TRBJ2-3
TGTGCCAGCAGCTCAACTAGCGGGTACACAGATACGCAGTATTTT
CASSSTSGYTDTQYF
>TRBD2|NA|TRBV10-3|TRBJ2-7
TGTGCCATCACGCGGGGGATCTCGGACGAGCAGTACTTC
CAITRGISDEQYF
>NA|once|TRBV7-2|TRBJ2-2
TGTGCCAGCAGCATGGTAGCGCGCACCGGGGAGCTGTTTTTT
CASSMVARTGELFF
>NA|NA|TRBV11-2|TRBJ1-5
TGTGCCAGCAGCTTATTCACGGGTGCCAATCAGCCCCAGCATTTT
CASSLFTGANQPQHF
>NA|once|TRBV2|TRBJ2-1
TGTGCCAGCAGTCCTAGCGACTACAATGAGCAGTTCTTC
CASSPSDYNEQFF
>NA|NA|TRBV5-1|TRBJ1-2
TGCGCCAGCAGCTCTTCAGGGGCGGAGGGCTACACCTTC
CASSSSGAEGYTF
>NA|NA|TRBV5-8|TRBJ1-5
TGTGCCAGCAGCCTCGAAGGGGTCCTAAATCAGCCCCAGCATTTT
CASSLEGVLNQPQHF
>NA|NA|TRBV6-6|TRBJ1-5
TGTGCCAGCACCTATGAGGGGGTCCATGGCAATCAGCCCCAGCATTTT
CASTYEGVHGNQPQHF
>NA|NA|TRBV12-3/TRBV12-4|TRBJ1-1
TGTGCCAGCAGTTTGGCGAACACTGAAGCTTTCTTT
CASSLANTEAFF
>TRBD2|NA|TRBV7-2|TRBJ2-1
TGTGCCAGCAGCTTGGGACTAGCGAGGAGGAATGAGCAGTTCTTC
CASSLGLARRNEQFF
>NA|NA|TRBV5-1|TRBJ2-1
TGCGCCAGCAGCTATAACTACAATGAGCAGTTCTTC
CASSYNYNEQFF